Listed below are T cell receptor beta chains from one sample, sequenced in a study of blood T cell repertoires in COVID-19. Measured with immunoSEQ multiplex PCR; TCRdb has only the in-frame clones, and not every one. The sample comprises 120,000 or so clones, about 88% of which are singletons, and roughly 1.2% rests with the top ten. The material sequenced was peripheral blood. The receptors stem from a woman older than 75 with acute or convalescent COVID-19. Each CDR3 is given with its conserved first and last residue. A D gene is named only where the DNA matches it firmly. Size is omitted from some rows. Given values are once, few, many or a class for expanded clones.

DNA: TGTGCCAGCAGTTCGGTATTGGGGAGAAACACCGGGGAGCTGTTTTTT
CDR3: CASSSVLGRNTGELFF
D: -
V: TRBV27
J: TRBJ2-2
size: -

DNA: TGTGCCAGCAGCCAAGACATGACCAACTATGGCTACACCTTC
CDR3: CASSQDMTNYGYTF
D: -
V: TRBV7-3
J: TRBJ1-2
size: -

DNA: TGTGCCAGCAGCGCGCCCGGAGGCGGAGTGAATGAGCAGTTCTTC
CDR3: CASSAPGGGVNEQFF
D: -
V: TRBV9
J: TRBJ2-1
size: -

DNA: TGTGCCAGCAGTGAGTGGAGTAACTATGGCTACACCTTC
CDR3: CASSEWSNYGYTF
D: -
V: TRBV2
J: TRBJ1-2
size: -

DNA: TGTGCCAGCAGTTTAAACAGCCTCTCCTACAATGAGCAGTTCTTC
CDR3: CASSLNSLSYNEQFF
D: -
V: TRBV27
J: TRBJ2-1
size: -

DNA: TGTGCCAGCAGCTTTGGCGGGAGGGCCACAGATACGCAGTATTTT
CDR3: CASSFGGRATDTQYF
D: TRBD2
V: TRBV7-2
J: TRBJ2-3
size: -

DNA: TGTGCCAGCGGCAACCTTAGGAGCTCCTACAATGAGCAGTTCTTC
CDR3: CASGNLRSSYNEQFF
D: -
V: TRBV2
J: TRBJ2-1
size: -

DNA: TGTGCCAGCAGCAAAGTCGACTCTAATGAAAAACTGTTTTTT
CDR3: CASSKVDSNEKLFF
D: -
V: TRBV4-2
J: TRBJ1-4
size: -

DNA: TGTGCCAGCAGCCCCCTGGGACAGGGGGCGAGGGAGACCCAGTACTTC
CDR3: CASSPLGQGARETQYF
D: TRBD1
V: TRBV7-2
J: TRBJ2-5
size: -

DNA: TGTGCCAGCAGCTTCATCCAACTCCAAGAGACCCAGTACTTC
CDR3: CASSFIQLQETQYF
D: -
V: TRBV11-3
J: TRBJ2-5
size: -

DNA: TGTGCCAGCAGCTCGACTCGGAGGGGACGGAACTATGGCTACACCTTC
CDR3: CASSSTRRGRNYGYTF
D: -
V: TRBV5-6
J: TRBJ1-2
size: -

DNA: TGTGCCAGCGCGGACTTAACGGGCTCTGGAAACACCATATATTTT
CDR3: CASADLTGSGNTIYF
D: -
V: TRBV19
J: TRBJ1-3
size: -

DNA: TGTGCCAGCAGTTTATCCCTAAGCATTAATGAAAAACTGTTTTTT
CDR3: CASSLSLSINEKLFF
D: -
V: TRBV28
J: TRBJ1-4
size: -

DNA: TGTGCCAGCAGTTTCTCCTACAGGGGGACTCGAAACACTGAAGCTTTCTTT
CDR3: CASSFSYRGTRNTEAFF
D: TRBD1
V: TRBV6-2/TRBV6-3
J: TRBJ1-1
size: once

DNA: TGTGCCAGCAGCCCCACAAGTGTGGGGGACACCGCCGGAAACACCATATATTTT
CDR3: CASSPTSVGDTAGNTIYF
D: -
V: TRBV9
J: TRBJ1-3
size: few

DNA: TGTGCCAGCTCAAGGAAAACAGGGACCGAGCAGTACTTC
CDR3: CASSRKTGTEQYF
D: -
V: TRBV18
J: TRBJ2-7
size: few

DNA: TGTGCCAGCAGCGGGCGGGACAGGGGGGACTATGGCTACACCTTC
CDR3: CASSGRDRGDYGYTF
D: TRBD1
V: TRBV5-6
J: TRBJ1-2
size: -

DNA: TGCAGTGCTAGCCCCAGCTACGAGCAGTACTTC
CDR3: CSASPSYEQYF
D: -
V: TRBV20-1
J: TRBJ2-7
size: once

DNA: TGTGCCATATCATTATCTCAGGGGCTTGGCTACACCTTC
CDR3: CAISLSQGLGYTF
D: -
V: TRBV10-3
J: TRBJ1-2
size: few

DNA: TGTGCCAGCAGCTTCTACAGTCAAATTGATACGCAGTATTTT
CDR3: CASSFYSQIDTQYF
D: -
V: TRBV5-4
J: TRBJ2-3
size: -

DNA: TGTGCCAGCAGTCCCCTTTGGGGCACCACTGAAGCTTTCTTT
CDR3: CASSPLWGTTEAFF
D: -
V: TRBV6-5
J: TRBJ1-1
size: -

DNA: TGTGCCAGTAGGACCACAGTGAACACTGAAGCTTTCTTT
CDR3: CASRTTVNTEAFF
D: -
V: TRBV19
J: TRBJ1-1
size: once

DNA: TGCGCCAGCAGCTTGTCGCTAGGGGGAAGAAAGACCCAGTACTTC
CDR3: CASSLSLGGRKTQYF
D: -
V: TRBV5-1
J: TRBJ2-5
size: -

DNA: TGCGCCAGCAGCTTTAGCGGGAGGGCAGAAGAGACCCAGTACTTC
CDR3: CASSFSGRAEETQYF
D: TRBD2
V: TRBV5-1
J: TRBJ2-5
size: -

DNA: TGCAGCGTTGAGGGTTCGGGAGACGAGCAGTACTTC
CDR3: CSVEGSGDEQYF
D: -
V: TRBV29-1
J: TRBJ2-7
size: -

DNA: TGTGCCACCAGCTTGACAGCCTCTGGAAACACCATATATTTT
CDR3: CATSLTASGNTIYF
D: -
V: TRBV15
J: TRBJ1-3
size: -

DNA: TGTGCCAGCAGCTTGAGGAGCGGGCGCTTCTACGAGCAGTACTTC
CDR3: CASSLRSGRFYEQYF
D: -
V: TRBV5-6
J: TRBJ2-7
size: -

DNA: TGTGCCAGCAGCGAAGCGTCCGTGAGTTCACCCCTCCACTTT
CDR3: CASSEASVSSPLHF
D: -
V: TRBV7-6
J: TRBJ1-6
size: -

DNA: TGTGCCAGCTCACCACGGGGGCTAAGAAATGAAAAACTGTTTTTT
CDR3: CASSPRGLRNEKLFF
D: -
V: TRBV18
J: TRBJ1-4
size: -

DNA: TGCGCCAGCAGCTTCGAGACAGGGAACATGAACACTGAAGCTTTCTTT
CDR3: CASSFETGNMNTEAFF
D: TRBD1
V: TRBV5-1
J: TRBJ1-1
size: -

DNA: TGCGCCAGCAGCCCAGGAACAGCCAAAAACATTCAGTACTTC
CDR3: CASSPGTAKNIQYF
D: -
V: TRBV5-1
J: TRBJ2-4
size: -

DNA: TGTGCCAGTAGTATTCAGACAGGCCGTGTGTACGAGCAGTACTTC
CDR3: CASSIQTGRVYEQYF
D: -
V: TRBV19
J: TRBJ2-7
size: -

DNA: TGTGCCAGCAGCTTAGAATGGACTCCCGGTCGGCAGTTCTTC
CDR3: CASSLEWTPGRQFF
D: -
V: TRBV7-8
J: TRBJ2-1
size: -

DNA: TGTGCCAGCAGTTACCCTCGGGACCAAGAGACCCAGTACTTC
CDR3: CASSYPRDQETQYF
D: -
V: TRBV6-5
J: TRBJ2-5
size: -

DNA: TGTGCCAGCAGCCCAGGGGGACAGGCGAACACCGGGGAGCTGTTTTTT
CDR3: CASSPGGQANTGELFF
D: TRBD1
V: TRBV4-2
J: TRBJ2-2
size: once

DNA: TGTGCCAGCAGTCCCGGGACAGGGACTCTTCAGCCCCAGCATTTT
CDR3: CASSPGTGTLQPQHF
D: TRBD1
V: TRBV2
J: TRBJ1-5
size: -

DNA: TGTGCCAGCATAACGGGGGGCCTTGGAGATACGCAGTATTTT
CDR3: CASITGGLGDTQYF
D: -
V: TRBV6-5
J: TRBJ2-3
size: -

DNA: TGTGCCAGCAGTTTAGCCCCGGGACTAGCGGGAGTCGAGCAGTACTTC
CDR3: CASSLAPGLAGVEQYF
D: TRBD2
V: TRBV28
J: TRBJ2-7
size: -

DNA: TGTGCCAGCAGTCTCCAGGCGAGGGGCAATCAGCCCCAGCATTTT
CDR3: CASSLQARGNQPQHF
D: -
V: TRBV2
J: TRBJ1-5
size: -

DNA: TGTGCCAGCAGCCGACTCGATCCCGAGCAGTACTTC
CDR3: CASSRLDPEQYF
D: -
V: TRBV6-2/TRBV6-3
J: TRBJ2-7
size: -

DNA: TGCAGCGTGACACAGGGTAGCAAAAACATTCAGTACTTC
CDR3: CSVTQGSKNIQYF
D: -
V: TRBV29-1
J: TRBJ2-4
size: -

DNA: TGTGCCAGTAGTAGTCCGGGACTAGCGGGAGAGGGTGGGGCCAACGTCCTGACTTTC
CDR3: CASSSPGLAGEGGANVLTF
D: TRBD2
V: TRBV19
J: TRBJ2-6
size: -

DNA: TGTGCCAGCAGCCAAGGGACAGGGGGGAACGAGCAGTACTTC
CDR3: CASSQGTGGNEQYF
D: TRBD1
V: TRBV3-1/TRBV3-2
J: TRBJ2-7
size: -